This T cell receptor (beta chain) was identified in a study of beta chain features in type 1 diabetes. Study outcomes and limitations: Compared to healthy donors, patients appeared to have naive, central memory and Treg TCRB repertoires that were more alike. A possible short-template PCR bias applies equally to patients and controls.

Markers CD45RO/CCR7/CD25/CD127/CD95/CD27 served to sort CD4+ naive, central memory, regulatory and stem cell-like memory cells. Sequencing targeted expressed TCRB transcripts, as all isolated RNA had been reverse transcribed. Libraries were prepared by immunoSEQ multiplex PCR; TCRdb keeps only in-frame clonotypes and omits some of them. The sample gives about 260,000 clones, approximately 70% of which show up once; 0.053% is in the top ten. V dropped 0 bases and J dropped 11 bases, with 10 bases sitting between them. Germline V CDR1 and CDR2: GTSNPN, SVGIG (reference sequence). The length of the CDR3 is 11 residues. As regards this clone: Its specificity is not known.

Sample: naive CD4+ T cells from blood. This chain joins TRBV30 and TRBJ1-1, with D unclear. This receptor was taken from a man younger than 45 in good health. CDR3 DNA sequence: TGTGCCTGGAGTGTCGAGGGTTCGGCTTTCTTT. This sequence encodes CAWSVEGSAFF.